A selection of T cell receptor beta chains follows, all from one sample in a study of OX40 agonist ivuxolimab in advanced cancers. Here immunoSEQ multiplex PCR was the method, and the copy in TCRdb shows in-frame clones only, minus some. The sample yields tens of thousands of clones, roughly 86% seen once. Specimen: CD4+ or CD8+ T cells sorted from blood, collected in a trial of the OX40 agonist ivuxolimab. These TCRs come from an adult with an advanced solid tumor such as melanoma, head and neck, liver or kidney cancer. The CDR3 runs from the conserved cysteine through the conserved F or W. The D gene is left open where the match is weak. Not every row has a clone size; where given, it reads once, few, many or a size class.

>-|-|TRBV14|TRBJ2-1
CASSRGENNEQFF
TGTGCCAGCAGCCGCGGGGAAAACAATGAGCAGTTCTTC
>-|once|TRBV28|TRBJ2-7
CASRTGGNSYEQYF
TGTGCCAGCAGGACTGGGGGGAACTCCTACGAGCAGTACTTC
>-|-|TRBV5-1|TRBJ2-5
CASHPGAVPEETQYF
TGCGCCAGCCATCCGGGAGCCGTACCTGAAGAGACCCAGTACTTC
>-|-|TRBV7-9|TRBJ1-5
CASSLGWAGRDQPQHF
TGTGCCAGCAGCTTAGGGTGGGCAGGTAGGGATCAGCCCCAGCATTTT
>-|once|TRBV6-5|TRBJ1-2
CASREIGGTYGYTF
TGTGCCAGCAGGGAAATTGGAGGGACCTATGGCTACACCTTC
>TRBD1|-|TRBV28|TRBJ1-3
CASSSPGGSGGTTIYF
TGTGCCAGCAGTTCTCCAGGGGGCAGTGGTGGAACCACCATATATTTT
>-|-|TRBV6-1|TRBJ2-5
CASSSGGGRAETQYF
TGTGCCAGCAGTTCAGGGGGGGGCAGGGCCGAGACCCAGTACTTC
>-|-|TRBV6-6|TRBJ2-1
CASQSLNEQFF
TGTGCCAGCCAATCGCTCAATGAGCAGTTCTTC
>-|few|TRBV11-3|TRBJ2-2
CASSGFSNTGELFF
TGTGCCAGCAGCGGGTTTTCGAACACCGGGGAGCTGTTTTTT
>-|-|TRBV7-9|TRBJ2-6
CASSFRGQISGANVLTF
TGTGCCAGCAGCTTCCGGGGTCAAATATCTGGGGCCAACGTCCTGACTTTC
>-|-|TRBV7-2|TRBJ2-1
CASSKNNYASMNEQFF
TGTGCCAGCAGCAAAAATAATTACGCCAGTATGAATGAGCAGTTCTTC
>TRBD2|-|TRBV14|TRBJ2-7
CASSLRYGAGDVGEQYF
TGTGCCAGCAGCCTAAGATACGGAGCGGGAGACGTAGGTGAGCAGTACTTC
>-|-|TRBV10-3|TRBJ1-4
CAISVVLGEKLFF
TGTGCCATCAGCGTCGTCCTGGGGGAAAAACTGTTTTTT
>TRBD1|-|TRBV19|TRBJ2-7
CASKAGGESNEQYF
TGTGCCAGTAAGGCAGGGGGCGAGTCTAACGAGCAGTACTTC
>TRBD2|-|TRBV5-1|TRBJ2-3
CASSPPTSGRTDTQYF
TGCGCCAGCAGCCCCCCCACTAGCGGACGCACAGATACGCAGTATTTT
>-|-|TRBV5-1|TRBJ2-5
CASSLPQGNQETQYF
TGCGCCAGCAGCTTGCCGCAAGGGAATCAAGAGACCCAGTACTTC
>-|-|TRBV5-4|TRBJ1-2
CASSLGGTAAYGYTF
TGTGCCAGCAGCTTGGGGGGGACTGCGGCCTATGGCTACACCTTC
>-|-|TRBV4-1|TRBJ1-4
CASNPLYYRDATNEKLFF
TGCGCCAGCAACCCTTTATATTACAGGGATGCAACTAATGAAAAACTGTTTTTT
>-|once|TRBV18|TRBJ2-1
CASSPPAKVYNEQFF
TGTGCCAGCTCACCCCCGGCGAAAGTCTACAATGAGCAGTTCTTC
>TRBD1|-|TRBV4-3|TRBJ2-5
CASSQESAGGSETQYF
TGCGCCAGCAGCCAAGAGAGCGCAGGGGGTTCAGAGACCCAGTACTTC
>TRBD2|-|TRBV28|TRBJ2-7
CASSGTSGRFSYEQYF
TGTGCCAGCAGTGGGACTAGCGGGAGGTTTTCCTACGAGCAGTACTTC
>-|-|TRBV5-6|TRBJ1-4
CASSWGTNEKLFF
TGTGCCAGCAGCTGGGGGACTAATGAAAAACTGTTTTTT
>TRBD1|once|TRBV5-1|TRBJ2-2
CASSIGTGFPGELFF
TGCGCCAGCAGCATAGGGACAGGGTTTCCCGGGGAGCTGTTTTTT
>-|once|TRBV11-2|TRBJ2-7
CASSLEPGFEQYF
TGTGCCAGCAGCTTAGAACCAGGGTTCGAGCAGTACTTC
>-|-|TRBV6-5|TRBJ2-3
CASSYLKKGANTQYF
TGTGCCAGCAGTTACCTAAAGAAAGGGGCTAATACGCAGTATTTT
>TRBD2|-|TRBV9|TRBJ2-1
CASSSAGEAYNEQFF
TGTGCCAGCAGCTCCGCGGGAGAAGCCTACAATGAGCAGTTCTTC
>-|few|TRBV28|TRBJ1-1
CASSMELNTEAFF
TGTGCCAGCAGTATGGAACTTAACACTGAAGCTTTCTTT
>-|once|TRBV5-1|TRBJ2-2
CASSLGGSTNTGELFF
TGCGCCAGCAGCTTGGGTGGGAGTACGAACACCGGGGAGCTGTTTTTT
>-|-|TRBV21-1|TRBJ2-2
CASSKASQGFSTGELFF
TGTGCCAGCAGCAAAGCGTCGCAGGGCTTTAGCACCGGGGAGCTGTTTTTT
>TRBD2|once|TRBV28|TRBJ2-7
CASSPGGVFEPGGYEQYF
TGTGCCAGCAGCCCCGGGGGGGTGTTCGAGCCGGGAGGCTACGAGCAGTACTTC
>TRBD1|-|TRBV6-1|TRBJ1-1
CASSADRFNTEAFF
TGTGCCAGCAGTGCGGACAGGTTTAACACTGAAGCTTTCTTT
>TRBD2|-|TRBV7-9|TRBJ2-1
CASSPDTSGLYNEQFF
TGTGCCAGCAGCCCAGATACTAGCGGACTCTACAATGAGCAGTTCTTC
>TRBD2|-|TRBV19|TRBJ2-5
CASSRGLAGGETQYF
TGTGCCAGTAGTAGAGGACTAGCGGGAGGGGAGACCCAGTACTTC
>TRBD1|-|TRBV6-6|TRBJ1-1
CASRGTANTEAFF
TGTGCCAGCAGGGGGACAGCGAACACTGAAGCTTTCTTT
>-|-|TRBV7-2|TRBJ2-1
CASSPTSYEQFF
TGTGCCAGCAGCCCTACTAGCTATGAGCAGTTCTTC
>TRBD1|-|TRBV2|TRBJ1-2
CASSEVRGSANYGYTF
TGTGCCAGCAGTGAAGTCAGGGGGAGTGCTAACTATGGCTACACCTTC
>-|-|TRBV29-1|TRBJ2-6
CSVDSSGANVLTF
TGCAGCGTTGACAGCTCTGGGGCCAACGTCCTGACTTTC
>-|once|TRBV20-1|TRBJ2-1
CSAREDNEQFF
TGCAGTGCTAGAGAGGACAATGAGCAGTTCTTC
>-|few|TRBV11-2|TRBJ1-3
CASSLGVRITSGNTIYF
TGTGCCAGCAGCTTAGGGGTCAGAATAACCTCTGGAAACACCATATATTTT
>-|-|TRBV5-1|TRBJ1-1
CASSLTRETEAFF
TGCGCCAGCAGCTTAACGCGAGAGACTGAAGCTTTCTTT
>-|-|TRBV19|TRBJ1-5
CASTNGRGWQPQHF
TGTGCCAGTACTAATGGGAGGGGCTGGCAGCCCCAGCATTTT
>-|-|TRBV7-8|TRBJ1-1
CASSSGAVNTEAFF
TGTGCCAGCAGCTCAGGGGCCGTTAACACTGAAGCTTTCTTT
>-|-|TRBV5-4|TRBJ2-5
CASSLGVSSEETQYF
TGTGCCAGCAGCTTGGGGGTTTCGTCGGAAGAGACCCAGTACTTC
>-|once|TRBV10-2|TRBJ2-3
CASSEFTGRTDTQYF
TGCGCCAGCAGTGAGTTTACAGGCCGCACAGATACGCAGTATTTT
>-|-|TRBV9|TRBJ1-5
CASSVGWGRGQPQHF
TGTGCCAGCAGCGTAGGTTGGGGGCGTGGACAGCCCCAGCATTTT
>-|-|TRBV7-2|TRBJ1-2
CASSLSRDGLNYGYTF
TGTGCCAGCAGCTTAAGTAGGGACGGATTAAACTATGGCTACACCTTC